This is a list of T cell receptor beta chains from one sample in a study of shared T cell receptors in the human thymus. Libraries were prepared by immunoSEQ multiplex PCR; TCRdb keeps only in-frame clonotypes and omits some of them. The table includes 600,000 to 900,000 clones, 70% to 90% detected once. These records were also assigned to another study, of human thymus T cells.

The sequencing input was thymocytes. The receptors here all came from a girl less than two years old with a congenital heart defect. The CDR3 runs from the conserved cysteine through the conserved F or W. A D gene is named only where the DNA matches it firmly. Size tells how often a clone was seen (once, few, many) or the class of an expanded clone, and some rows leave it out.

d_gene	j_gene	abundance	v_gene	CDR3aa	CDR3nt
-	TRBJ1-2	-	TRBV28	CASSITGPYGYTF	TGTGCCAGCAGCATTACAGGGCCCTATGGCTACACCTTC
-	TRBJ2-7	-	TRBV7-9	CASSKTGTAYEQYF	TGTGCCAGTAGTAAGACAGGAACTGCCTACGAGCAGTACTTC
-	TRBJ1-2	once	TRBV25-1	CASSEGEGGYTF	TGTGCCAGCAGTGAAGGGGAGGGTGGCTACACCTTC
-	TRBJ2-5	-	TRBV6-6	CASTVAGQETQYF	TGTGCCAGCACGGTTGCGGGGCAAGAGACCCAGTACTTC
-	TRBJ2-5	few	TRBV7-3	CASSTTGLQETQYF	TGTGCCAGCAGCACCACAGGGTTACAAGAGACCCAGTACTTC
-	TRBJ1-6	-	TRBV25-1	CASSDWQVVGSPLHF	TGTGCCAGCAGTGATTGGCAGGTTGTAGGATCACCCCTCCACTTT
-	TRBJ2-3	-	TRBV5-6	CASSSLRIRTDTQYF	TGTGCCAGCAGCAGTCTCAGGATTCGCACAGATACGCAGTATTTT
-	TRBJ1-1	once	TRBV4-1	CASSQGPAQQGRNTEAFF	TGCGCCAGCAGCCAAGGTCCAGCACAGCAGGGGCGCAACACTGAAGCTTTCTTT
-	TRBJ1-3	-	TRBV5-1	CASSPTFPWRGNTIYF	TGCGCCAGCAGCCCAACCTTCCCCTGGCGGGGAAACACCATATATTTT
TRBD1	TRBJ2-3	once	TRBV5-5	CASLGPDRGSTDTQYF	TGTGCCAGTCTCGGGCCCGACAGGGGCTCCACAGATACGCAGTATTTT
-	TRBJ1-2	once	TRBV2	CASSETGPGYTF	TGTGCCAGCAGTGAAACAGGTCCTGGCTACACCTTC
-	TRBJ1-4	-	TRBV15	CATSREFPPAELRGGDEKLFF	TGTGCCACCAGCAGAGAGTTCCCGCCAGCCGAACTCAGGGGAGGGGATGAAAAACTGTTTTTT
TRBD2	TRBJ2-1	-	TRBV15	CATSRDHGTSATEQFF	TGTGCCACCAGCAGAGATCATGGGACTAGCGCCACTGAGCAGTTCTTC
-	TRBJ2-7	-	TRBV13	CASSFRYYEQYF	TGTGCCAGCAGCTTTCGTTACTACGAGCAGTACTTC
TRBD1	TRBJ2-3	-	TRBV4-1	CASSQDLRTGGRTDTQYF	TGCGCCAGCAGCCAAGATCTCAGGACAGGGGGCAGGACAGATACGCAGTATTTT
TRBD1	TRBJ1-2	-	TRBV30	CAWTKPYHRGNYGYTF	TGTGCCTGGACCAAACCCTATCACAGGGGTAACTATGGCTACACCTTC
TRBD1	TRBJ1-2	-	TRBV5-1	CASRSGQTYGYTF	TGCGCCAGCAGATCGGGACAGACCTATGGCTACACCTTC
-	TRBJ2-2	once	TRBV6-5	CASSERRGAGELFF	TGTGCCAGCAGTGAAAGGCGGGGCGCCGGGGAGCTGTTTTTT
TRBD1	TRBJ1-5	-	TRBV4-1	CASSQRRQGGNQPQHF	TGCGCCAGCAGCCAGAGACGACAGGGTGGCAATCAGCCCCAGCATTTT
-	TRBJ1-6	-	TRBV6-6	CASSSPDSANSPLHF	TGTGCCAGCAGTTCCCCCGACTCAGCCAATTCACCCCTCCACTTT
TRBD1	TRBJ1-2	-	TRBV27	CASSLMGQPGYGYTF	TGTGCCAGCAGTTTAATGGGACAGCCCGGCTATGGCTACACCTTC
-	TRBJ1-6	-	TRBV9	CASSTSRGNSSYNSPLHF	TGTGCCAGCAGCACGAGCCGCGGTAATAGCTCCTATAATTCACCCCTCCACTTT
TRBD2	TRBJ2-3	-	TRBV4-1	CASSQSAGGTDTQYF	TGCGCCAGCAGCCAGTCAGCGGGGGGCACAGATACGCAGTATTTT
-	TRBJ1-1	-	TRBV6-5	CASRTDSEAFF	TGTGCCAGCAGAACCGACAGTGAAGCTTTCTTT
-	TRBJ1-5	few	TRBV11-2	CASDPGDQPQHF	TGTGCCAGCGATCCAGGGGATCAGCCCCAGCATTTT
-	TRBJ1-1	-	TRBV6-1	CASSEWMEKMNTEAFF	TGTGCCAGCAGTGAATGGATGGAGAAAATGAACACTGAAGCTTTCTTT
-	TRBJ2-1	few	TRBV6-4	CAQPGTLNEQFF	TGTGCCCAGCCCGGGACTCTTAATGAGCAGTTCTTC
-	TRBJ1-1	-	TRBV7-9	CASSLGSGREAFF	TGTGCCAGCAGCTTAGGTTCGGGGAGGGAAGCTTTCTTT
TRBD2	TRBJ2-7	-	TRBV6-5	CASSYRRGGTYEQYF	TGTGCCAGCAGTTACAGGCGGGGAGGGACCTACGAGCAGTACTTC